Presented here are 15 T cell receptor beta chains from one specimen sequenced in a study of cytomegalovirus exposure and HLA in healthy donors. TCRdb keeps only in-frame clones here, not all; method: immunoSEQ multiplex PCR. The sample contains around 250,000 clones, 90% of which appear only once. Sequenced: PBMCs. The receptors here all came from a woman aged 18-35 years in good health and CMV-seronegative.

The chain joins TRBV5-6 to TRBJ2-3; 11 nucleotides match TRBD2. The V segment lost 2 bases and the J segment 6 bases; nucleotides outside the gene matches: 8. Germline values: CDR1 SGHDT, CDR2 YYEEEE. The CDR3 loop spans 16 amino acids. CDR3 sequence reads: CASSFLSGGASDTQYF. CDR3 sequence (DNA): TGTGCCAGCAGCTTCCTTAGCGGGGGGGCAAGTGATACGCAGTATTTT.

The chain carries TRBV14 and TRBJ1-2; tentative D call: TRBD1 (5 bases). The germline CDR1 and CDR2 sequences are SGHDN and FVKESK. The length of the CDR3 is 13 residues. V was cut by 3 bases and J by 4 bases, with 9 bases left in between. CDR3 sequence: CASSQGTGYGYTF. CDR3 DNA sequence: TGTGCCAGCAGCCAGGGAACAGGCTATGGCTACACCTTC.

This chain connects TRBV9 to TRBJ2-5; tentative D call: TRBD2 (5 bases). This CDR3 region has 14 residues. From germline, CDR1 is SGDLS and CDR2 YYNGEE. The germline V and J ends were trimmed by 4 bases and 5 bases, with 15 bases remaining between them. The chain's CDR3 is CASSKSTGSETQYF. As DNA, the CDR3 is TGTGCCAGCAGCAAATCCACGGGATCCGAGACCCAGTACTTC.

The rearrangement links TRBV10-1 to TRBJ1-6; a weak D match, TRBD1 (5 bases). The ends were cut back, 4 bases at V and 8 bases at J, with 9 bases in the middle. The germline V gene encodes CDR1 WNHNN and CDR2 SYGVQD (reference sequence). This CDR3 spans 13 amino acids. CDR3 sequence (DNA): TGCGCCAGCAGTGGGACACGAGATTCACCCCTCCACTTT. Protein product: CASSGTRDSPLHF.

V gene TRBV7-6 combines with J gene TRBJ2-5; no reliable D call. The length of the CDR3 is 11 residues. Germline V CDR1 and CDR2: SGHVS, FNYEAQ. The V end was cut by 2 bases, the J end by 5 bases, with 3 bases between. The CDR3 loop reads CASSLYETQYF. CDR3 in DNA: TGTGCCAGCAGCTTATATGAGACCCAGTACTTC.

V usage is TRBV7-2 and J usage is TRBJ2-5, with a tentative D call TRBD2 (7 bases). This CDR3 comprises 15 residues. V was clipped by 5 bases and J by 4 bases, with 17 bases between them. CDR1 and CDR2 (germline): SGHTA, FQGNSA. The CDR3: CASSLRRGGAETQYF. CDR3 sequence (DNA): TGTGCCAGCAGCCTGCGGAGGGGGGGAGCAGAGACCCAGTACTTC.

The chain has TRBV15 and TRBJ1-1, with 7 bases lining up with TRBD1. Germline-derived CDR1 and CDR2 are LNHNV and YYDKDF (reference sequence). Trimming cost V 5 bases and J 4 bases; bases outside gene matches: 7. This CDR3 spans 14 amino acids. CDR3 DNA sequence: TGTGCCACCAGCTTAGGGACAGCGTCCACTGAAGCTTTCTTT. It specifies CATSLGTASTEAFF.

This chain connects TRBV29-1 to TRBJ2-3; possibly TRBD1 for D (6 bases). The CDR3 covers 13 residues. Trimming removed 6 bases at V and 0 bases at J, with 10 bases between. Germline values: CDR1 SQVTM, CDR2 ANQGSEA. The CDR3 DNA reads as TGCAGCGTCAACAGGGACAGCACAGATACGCAGTATTTT. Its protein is CSVNRDSTDTQYF.

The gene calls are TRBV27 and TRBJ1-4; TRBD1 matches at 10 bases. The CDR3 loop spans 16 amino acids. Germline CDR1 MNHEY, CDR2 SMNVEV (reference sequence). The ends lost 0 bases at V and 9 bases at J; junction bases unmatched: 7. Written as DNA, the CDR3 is TGTGCCAGCAGTTTATCTGTTGGGACAGGGGCTCAAAAACTGTTTTTT. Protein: CASSLSVGTGAQKLFF.

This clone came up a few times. CDR3 region: CASSLGTQVGYTF. CDR3 bases: TGTGCCAGCAGTTTGGGGACACAGGTCGGCTACACCTTC. The gene calls are TRBV28 and TRBJ1-2; maybe TRBD1 (6 bases). Trimming removed 3 bases at V and 8 bases at J, with 13 bases between. CDR1 and CDR2 from the germline V gene are MDHEN and SYDVKM. This CDR3 region has 13 residues.

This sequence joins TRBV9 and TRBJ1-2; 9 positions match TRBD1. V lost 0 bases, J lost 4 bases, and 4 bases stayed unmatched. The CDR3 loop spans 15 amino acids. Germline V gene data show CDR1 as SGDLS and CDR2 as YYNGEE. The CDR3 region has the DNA TGTGCCAGCAGCGTAGGGGACAGGGTCCTCTATGGCTACACCTTC. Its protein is CASSVGDRVLYGYTF.

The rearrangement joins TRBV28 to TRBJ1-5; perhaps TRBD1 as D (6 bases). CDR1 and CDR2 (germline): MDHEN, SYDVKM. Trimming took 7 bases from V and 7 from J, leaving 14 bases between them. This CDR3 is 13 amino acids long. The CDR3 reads CASILGGNQPQHF. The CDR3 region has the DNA TGTGCCAGCATCCTAGGGGGAAACCAGCCCCAGCATTTT.

For the CDR3, the DNA is TGTGCCAGTAGCGCGGTCCGCGGGGCCAACAATGAGCAGTTCTTC. Translated, it gives CASSAVRGANNEQFF. The rearrangement uses TRBV19 and TRBJ2-1; possibly TRBD2 for D (6 bases). The CDR3 contains 15 residues. Trimming took 6 bases from V and 5 from J, leaving 17 bases between them. CDR1 and CDR2 from the germline V gene are LNHDA and SQIVND (reference sequence).

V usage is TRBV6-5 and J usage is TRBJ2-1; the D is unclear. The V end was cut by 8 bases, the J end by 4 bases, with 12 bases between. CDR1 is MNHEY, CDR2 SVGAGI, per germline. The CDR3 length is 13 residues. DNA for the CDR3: TGTGCCAGCGCCAGAATACGATACAATGAGCAGTTCTTC. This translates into CASARIRYNEQFF.

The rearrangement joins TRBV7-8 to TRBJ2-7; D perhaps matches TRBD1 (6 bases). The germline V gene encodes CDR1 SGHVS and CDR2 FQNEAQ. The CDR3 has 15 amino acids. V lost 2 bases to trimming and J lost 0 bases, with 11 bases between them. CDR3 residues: CASSLFQGPSYEQYV. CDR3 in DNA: TGTGCCAGCAGCTTATTCCAGGGGCCCTCCTACGAGCAGTACGTC.